This T cell receptor (beta chain) derives from a study of T-cell reconstitution after alpha-beta-depleted transplantation in children. Overall study results and limits: One year post-transplant, T-cell counts and diversity were largely derived from T cells produced anew.

CDR3 length equals 13 residues. The V end was cut by 2 bases, the J end by 6 bases, with 7 bases between. This clonotype turned up a few times. Its antigen is unidentified. Preparing the TCRbeta library involved the use of unique molecular identifiers. Using its own MiXCR run on the PCR reads, TCRdb lists one record per CDR3 protein. The sample contains almost 600,000 distinct CDR3 sequences, 27% of which appear only once. The sequencing here drew on PBMCs, taken before TCRalphabeta/CD19-depleted stem cell transplant. The gene calls are TRBV12-3 or TRBV12-4 and TRBJ2-2, with D unclear. This TCR derives from a boy younger than two with Wiskott-Aldrich syndrome, due to receive a stem cell transplant. CDR3 in amino acids: CASSLKIAGELFF. DNA of the CDR3: TGTGCCAGCAGTTTAAAGATCGCCGGGGAGCTGTTTTTT.